The next 25 T cell receptor beta chains were all read from a single sample in a study of T cells in tuberculosis. The data were produced by immunoSEQ multiplex PCR, yet TCRdb's version contains in-frame clones alone and is incomplete. The sample gives 40,000 to 50,000 clones, approximately 95% of which show up once; roughly 3.6% is in the top ten. What was sequenced was PBMCs. The receptors here all came from a donor aged 10-29 years with latent tuberculosis or without tuberculosis infection.

The genes are TRBV29-1 and TRBJ2-6, with a tentative D call TRBD2 (6 bases). This CDR3 has 15 residues. The V gene lost 2 bases and the J gene lost 2 bases, with 10 bases spanning the gap. Germline V gene data show CDR1 as SQVTM and CDR2 as ANQGSEA. The CDR3 spells CSVESGATGANVLTF. CDR3 DNA: TGCAGCGTTGAATCGGGAGCAACTGGGGCCAACGTCCTGACTTTC.

The chain employs TRBV28 and TRBJ1-3, with D perhaps TRBD1 (5 bases). Looked up from germline, CDR1 is MDHEN and CDR2 is SYDVKM. This CDR3 spans 20 amino acids. V was pared by 3 bases and J by 1 base, with 25 bases between. The CDR3 DNA reads as TGTGCCAGCAGTTTTGGCGGAGCGGGACTCCAGGGAAAATCTGGAAACACCATATATTTT. Encoded protein: CASSFGGAGLQGKSGNTIYF.

V usage is TRBV2 and J usage is TRBJ2-5; tentatively, D is TRBD2 (6 bases). Trimming stripped 6 bases from V and 4 bases from J, with 12 bases between. Germline loops: CDR1 SNHLY, CDR2 FYNNEI. The CDR3 sequence is 13 residues long. The CDR3 nucleotides read TGTGCCAGCAGGACCATGGGGGGAGAGACCCAGTACTTC. Translation: CASRTMGGETQYF.

This CDR3 is CAKGRASDSGANVLTF. CDR3 coding DNA: TGTGCCAAGGGGAGGGCATCAGACTCTGGGGCCAACGTCCTGACTTTC. The J gene is TRBJ2-6, the V gene TRBV30, with 7 bases aligning to TRBD2. CDR1 and CDR2 (germline): GTSNPN, SVGIG (reference sequence). Trimming took 8 bases from V and 0 from J; bases not matched to a gene: 10. The CDR3 runs to 16 residues.

On this clone itself: One end of the junction varies from germline; a read error may be responsible. For the CDR3, the DNA is TGCAGCGTTCAAGAGGGAGGGAACACTGAAGCTTTCTTT. Translating gives CSVQEGGNTEAFF. The chain is built from TRBV29-1 and TRBJ1-1; D uncertain. Germline V CDR1 and CDR2: SQVTM, ANQGSEA. The CDR3 covers 13 residues.

This chain links TRBV27 with TRBJ1-2; D may be TRBD1 (5 bases). This CDR3 has 14 residues. Trimming took off 4 bases at V and 7 bases at J, with 16 bases between the two ends. Germline-derived CDR1 and CDR2 are MNHEY and SMNVEV (reference sequence). CDR3 amino acids: CASSSLQDRVGYTF. The CDR3 DNA sequence: TGTGCCAGCAGTTCGTTACAGGATAGGGTTGGCTACACCTTC.

The chain links TRBV10-2 to TRBJ1-2; the match to TRBD1 covers 7 bases. The J segment lost 5 bases and the V segment lost 6 bases, leaving 15 bases of the junction unmatched. The germline V gene has CDR1 WSHSY and CDR2 SAAADI. This CDR3 has 16 residues. The CDR3 sequence: CASSAYRGEQGYGYTF. The CDR3 DNA reads TGCGCCAGCAGCGCCTACAGGGGAGAGCAAGGATATGGCTACACCTTC.

This rearrangement joins TRBV6-5 to TRBJ1-1; D perhaps matches TRBD1 (6 bases). The CDR3 consists of 14 residues. V shed 6 bases and J shed 1 base, with 12 bases lying between them. CDR1 is MNHEY and CDR2 is SVGAGI in the germline V gene. The CDR3 DNA follows: TGTGCCAGCAGGTTTCAGGGGAGGAACACTGAAGCTTTCTTT. This gives the protein CASRFQGRNTEAFF.

The V call is TRBV10-3, the J call TRBJ2-5; a possible D gene is TRBD1 (6 bases). Trimming pared 4 bases from V and 2 bases from J, leaving 11 bases between. CDR1 ENHRY and CDR2 SYGVKD come from the germline V gene. The CDR3 covers 14 residues. This CDR3 reads CAISGGQRQETQYF. In nucleotides, the CDR3 is TGTGCCATCAGTGGAGGACAGCGACAAGAGACCCAGTACTTC.

The CDR3 DNA reads TGTGCCAGCAGTGAAAGAGATCCAAGGGGACAGGGTGGGACTGAAGCTTTCTTT. Its translation: CASSERDPRGQGGTEAFF. This rearrangement joins TRBV2 to TRBJ1-1; 9 nucleotides line up with TRBD1. From germline, CDR1 is SNHLY and CDR2 FYNNEI. The junction had 15 bases not matched to a gene; V was cut back by 2 bases and J by 5 bases. The CDR3 runs to 18 residues.

This clone has just one count. The CDR3 here is CASGGNQGFTEAFF. Written as DNA, the CDR3 is TGTGCCAGCGGGGGAAACCAGGGGTTTACTGAAGCTTTCTTT. The chain carries TRBV9 and TRBJ1-1; tentative D call: TRBD1 (6 bases). Trimming cost V 7 bases and J 5 bases, with 18 bases left between them. This CDR3 is built from 14 residues. Germline CDR1 SGDLS, CDR2 YYNGEE.

CDR3 sequence (DNA): TGTGCCAGCAGCTTATCCGGGGATTTTATATATGGCTACACCTTC. Its protein product is CASSLSGDFIYGYTF. V and J are TRBV5-8 and TRBJ1-2; D is unclear. Germline V gene sequence: CDR1 SGHTS, CDR2 YDEGEE. The length of the CDR3 is 15 residues. The V end lost 2 bases, the J end lost 5 bases, and 16 bases lay between the germline ends.

The rearrangement joins TRBV28 to TRBJ2-2; 7 bases align to TRBD1. Germline V gives CDR1 MDHEN, CDR2 SYDVKM. The CDR3 is made up of 16 amino acids. V was clipped by 1 base and J by 3 bases; unmatched bases: 5. This CDR3 is CASSLFDRAYTGELFF. CDR3 coding DNA: TGTGCCAGCAGTTTATTCGACAGGGCCTACACCGGGGAGCTGTTTTTT.

The chain combines TRBV4-1 with TRBJ2-7; 11 bases fit TRBD2. V dropped 2 bases and J dropped 1; count of bases not matched to a gene: 4. Germline V gene data show CDR1 as MGHRA and CDR2 as YSYEKL. The CDR3 has 16 residues. The CDR3: CASSQPLAGGSYEQYF. The DNA for the CDR3 is TGCGCCAGCAGCCAACCCCTAGCGGGGGGATCCTACGAGCAGTACTTC.

The rearrangement uses TRBV19 and TRBJ1-3; TRBD1 is a possible D gene (5 bases). Germline V gene data show CDR1 as LNHDA and CDR2 as SQIVND (reference sequence). The V end lost 3 bases, the J end lost 8 bases, and 11 bases lay between the germline ends. CDR3 length: 13 amino acids. CDR3 loop: CASSILGADTIYF. The CDR3 coding sequence is TGTGCCAGTAGTATTTTAGGGGCGGACACCATATATTTT.

V usage is TRBV4-3 and J usage is TRBJ1-1; D call uncertain. The CDR3 extends over 16 amino acids. Per germline, CDR1 LGHNA and CDR2 YSLEER. Trimming cost V 0 bases and J 2 bases, with 13 bases left between them. This chain's CDR3 is CASSQDGEGRNTEAFF. In DNA form, the CDR3 reads TGCGCCAGCAGCCAAGACGGGGAAGGCAGAAACACTGAAGCTTTCTTT.

The chain recombines TRBV7-2 with TRBJ1-6; possibly TRBD1 for D (6 bases). Germline lookup yields CDR1 SGHTA and CDR2 FQGNSA. V lost 5 bases and J 3 bases, leaving 17 bases between the germline ends. The CDR3 loop spans 17 amino acids. CDR3 DNA sequence: TGTGCCAGCAGCCCCTCGGGACAAAATTTCTATAATTCACCCCTCCACTTT. Translating it yields CASSPSGQNFYNSPLHF.

The chain combines TRBV6-5 with TRBJ1-1, with TRBD1 matching 11 bases. Germline CDR1 MNHEY, CDR2 SVGAGI. This CDR3 contains 14 residues. Trimming at V came to 6 bases and at J to 5 bases, leaving 5 bases not matched to a gene. The CDR3 coding sequence is TGTGCCAGCAGGAAGGACAGGGGGCATACTGAAGCTTTCTTT. Amino acid sequence: CASRKDRGHTEAFF.

V gene TRBV28 combines with J gene TRBJ1-4; 7 bases line up with TRBD1. Germline V gene lookup returns CDR1 MDHEN and CDR2 SYDVKM. The CDR3 contains 15 residues. The CDR3 protein is CDRLVRGQTNEKLFF. The CDR3 coding sequence is TGTGACAGATTGGTGAGGGGGCAAACTAATGAAAAACTGTTTTTT.

The chain is built from TRBV6-1 and TRBJ1-2; 10 nucleotides agree with TRBD1. CDR3 size: 14 residues. The V segment lost 6 bases and the J segment 3 bases; nucleotides outside the gene matches: 4. CDR1 and CDR2 from the germline V gene are MNHNS and SASEGT. In nucleotides, the CDR3 is TGTGCCAGCAGCCGGACAGGGGGGGACTATGGCTACACCTTC. Protein sequence: CASSRTGGDYGYTF.

The rearrangement links TRBV5-6 to TRBJ1-1; tentatively, D is TRBD1 (6 bases). This CDR3 is 15 amino acids long. Germline-derived CDR1 and CDR2 are SGHDT and YYEEEE. V lost 1 base and J lost 1, with 11 bases in between. The CDR3 loop is CASSLWAGANTEAFF. The DNA for the CDR3 is TGTGCCAGCAGCTTGTGGGCGGGGGCGAACACTGAAGCTTTCTTT.

The V and J genes are TRBV23-1 and TRBJ2-2; 7 nucleotides line up with TRBD1. TRBV23-1 is designated an ORF whose function remains uncertain. The CDR3 consists of 16 residues. Germline trimming cut 1 base from V and 5 bases from J; bases unmatched to any gene: 7. Here the CDR3 DNA reads TGCGCCAGCAGTCAATTATCCGACAGGGAAACCGGGGAGCTGTTTTTT. It is translated as CASSQLSDRETGELFF.

The chain carries TRBV7-2 and TRBJ2-2; perhaps TRBD2 as D (6 bases). Trimming left V 0 bases short and J 4 bases short, with 18 bases between. Germline V lookup: CDR1 SGHTA, CDR2 FQGNSA. The CDR3 spans 18 residues. The CDR3 nucleotides read TGTGCCAGCAGCTTAGCGCTTATAGGAGGGTTTAGCACCGGGGAGCTGTTTTTT. Translation gives CASSLALIGGFSTGELFF. The full variable domain, rest sourced from reference TRBV7-2 and TRBJ2-2, is GAGVSQSPSNKVTEKGKDVELRCDPISGHTALYWYRQSLGQGLEFLIYFQGNSAPDKSGLPSDRFSAERTGGSVSTLTIQRTQQEDSAVYLCASSLALIGGFSTGELFFGEGSRLTVL.

The rearrangement links TRBV9 to TRBJ1-5; D may be TRBD1 (6 bases). V was pared by 1 base and J by 5 bases, with 10 bases between. Germline values: CDR1 SGDLS, CDR2 YYNGEE. The CDR3 consists of 14 residues. Here the CDR3 DNA reads TGTGCCAGCAGCGTACGGGCAGGGGATCAGCCCCAGCATTTT. As protein: CASSVRAGDQPQHF.

This chain uses TRBV28 with TRBJ2-6; D remains ambiguous. Trimming cost V 4 bases and J 4 bases, with 23 bases left between them. CDR1 MDHEN and CDR2 SYDVKM come from the germline V gene. CDR3 length: 19 amino acids. The CDR3: CASSSRLDPPAGGANVLTF. As DNA, the CDR3 is TGTGCCAGCAGTTCCCGGCTAGACCCGCCAGCCGGAGGGGCCAACGTCCTGACTTTC.